This T cell receptor beta chain was documented in a study of shared clonotypes between healthy human individuals. Study results and limitations: Naive subsets usually exceeded memory subsets in estimated richness.

Assay used: immunoSEQ multiplex PCR; TCRdb lists only in-frame clones, some missing. The sample holds hundreds of thousands of clones, 73% seen once. This clone turned up a few times. Its antigen is as yet unknown. Germline V CDR1 and CDR2: SGHTS, YDEGEE. The length of the CDR3 is 15 residues. Trimming stripped 4 bases from V and 1 base from J, with 12 bases between. Material for sequencing was memory CD4+ T cells sorted from blood. Subset of the sample: CD45RA-negative fraction. The rearrangement joins TRBV5-8 to TRBJ1-5; D is unclear. The TCR comes from a woman aged 30 to 39 in good health. CDR3 coding DNA: TGTGCCAGCAGCCACCGGTTGTTGAGCAATCAGCCCCAGCATTTT. Its protein product is CASSHRLLSNQPQHF.